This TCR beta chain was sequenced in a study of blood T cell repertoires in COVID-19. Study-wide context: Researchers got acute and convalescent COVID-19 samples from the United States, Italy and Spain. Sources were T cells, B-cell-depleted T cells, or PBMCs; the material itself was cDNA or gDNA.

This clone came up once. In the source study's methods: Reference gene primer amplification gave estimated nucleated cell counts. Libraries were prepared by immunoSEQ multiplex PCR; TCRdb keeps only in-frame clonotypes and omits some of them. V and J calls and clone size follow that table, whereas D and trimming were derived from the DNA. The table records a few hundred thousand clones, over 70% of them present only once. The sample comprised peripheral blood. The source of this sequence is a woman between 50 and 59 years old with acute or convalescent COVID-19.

The DNA for the CDR3 is TGTGCCAGCAGCTTACTCTTTACAGGGGGTACCGGGGAGCTGTTTTTT. This sequence encodes CASSLLFTGGTGELFF. This sequence joins TRBV7-2 and TRBJ2-2, with 8 bases lining up with TRBD1. The CDR3 is 16 amino acids. The trim removed 2 bases at V and 5 bases at J, leaving 7 bases unmatched. Germline-derived CDR1 and CDR2 are SGHTA and FQGNSA.